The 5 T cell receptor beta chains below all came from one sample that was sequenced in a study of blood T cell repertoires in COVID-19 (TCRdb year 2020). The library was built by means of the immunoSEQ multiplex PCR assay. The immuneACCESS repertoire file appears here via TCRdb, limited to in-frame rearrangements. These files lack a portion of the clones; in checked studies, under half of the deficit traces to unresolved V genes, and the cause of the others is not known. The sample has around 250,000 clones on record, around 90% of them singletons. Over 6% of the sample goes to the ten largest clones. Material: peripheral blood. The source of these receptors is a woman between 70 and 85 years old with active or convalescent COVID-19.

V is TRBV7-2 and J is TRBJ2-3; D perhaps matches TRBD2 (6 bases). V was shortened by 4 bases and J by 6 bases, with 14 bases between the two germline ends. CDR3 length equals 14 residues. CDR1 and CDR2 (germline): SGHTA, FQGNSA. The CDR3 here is CASSSGGGWDTQYF. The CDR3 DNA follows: TGTGCCAGCAGCTCCGGCGGAGGGTGGGATACGCAGTATTTT.

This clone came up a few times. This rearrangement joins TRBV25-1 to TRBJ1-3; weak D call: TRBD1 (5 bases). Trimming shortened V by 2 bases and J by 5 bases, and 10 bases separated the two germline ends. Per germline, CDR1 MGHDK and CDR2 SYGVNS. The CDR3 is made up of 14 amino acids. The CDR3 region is CASSEQGWRNTIYF. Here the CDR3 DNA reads TGTGCCAGCAGTGAACAGGGTTGGAGAAACACCATATATTTT. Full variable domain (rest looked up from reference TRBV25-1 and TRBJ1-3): EADIYQTPRYLVIGTGKKITLECSQTMGHDKMYWYQQDPGMELHLIHYSYGVNSTEKGDLSSESTVSRIRTEHFPLTLESARPSHTSQYLCASSEQGWRNTIYFGEGSWLTVV.

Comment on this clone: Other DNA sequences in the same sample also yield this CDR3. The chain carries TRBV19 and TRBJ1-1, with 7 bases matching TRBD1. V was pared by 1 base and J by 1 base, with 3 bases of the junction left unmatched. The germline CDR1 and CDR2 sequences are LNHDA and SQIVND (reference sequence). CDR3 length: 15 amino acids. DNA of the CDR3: TGTGCCAGTAGTATAGGCGGGACAGCGAACACTGAAGCTTTCTTT. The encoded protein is CASSIGGTANTEAFF.

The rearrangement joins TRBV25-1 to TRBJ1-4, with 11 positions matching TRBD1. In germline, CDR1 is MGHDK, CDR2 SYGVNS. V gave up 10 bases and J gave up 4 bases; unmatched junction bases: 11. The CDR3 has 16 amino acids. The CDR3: CATSLGQGVSNEKLFF. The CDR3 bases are TGTGCCACCTCCTTGGGACAGGGGGTGAGTAATGAAAAACTGTTTTTT.

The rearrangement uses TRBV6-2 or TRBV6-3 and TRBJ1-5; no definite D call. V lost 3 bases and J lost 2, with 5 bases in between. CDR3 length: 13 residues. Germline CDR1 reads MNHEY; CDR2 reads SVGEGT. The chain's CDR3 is CASSYLGNQPQHF. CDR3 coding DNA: TGTGCCAGCAGTTATCTCGGCAATCAGCCCCAGCATTTT.